The rows below give T cell receptor beta chains drawn from one sample of a study of Graves' ophthalmopathy and Graves' hyperthyroidism. Each CDR3 protein gets one entry after TCRdb re-called the multiplex PCR reads with MiXCR. Of roughly 600,000 distinct CDR3 sequences in the sample, roughly 39% were seen once. Sequenced: peripheral blood or thyroid tissue (not recorded which). These receptor sequences come from an adult man with Graves' hyperthyroidism. Each CDR3 is given with its conserved first and last residue. The order of the fields is V gene, J gene, clone size, D gene, CDR3 protein, CDR3 DNA. The D gene is left open where the match is weak. Clone size is not always given. Where it is, it says once, few, many or a class for expanded clones.

TRBV20-1	TRBJ2-5	many	TRBD2	CSAPTSGPGKTQYF	TGCAGTGCCCCGACTAGCGGCCCCGGCAAGACCCAGTACTTC
TRBV29-1	TRBJ2-5	once	TRBD2	CSVKGLAGVVAETQYF	TGCAGCGTTAAAGGACTAGCGGGGGTAGTGGCCGAGACCCAGTACTTC
TRBV7-2	TRBJ1-2	.	.	CASSYSLGTNYGYTF	TGTGCCAGCAGTTACTCACTGGGAACTAACTATGGCTACACCTTC
TRBV29-1	TRBJ1-2	.	TRBD1	CSHLNPGTGSLGYTF	TGCAGCCACCTAAACCCCGGGACAGGGAGTCTTGGCTACACCTTC
TRBV5-1	TRBJ1-1	many	TRBD1	CASRTGTVNTEAFF	TGCGCCAGCAGAACCGGGACAGTGAACACTGAAGCTTTCTTT
TRBV7-9	TRBJ1-2	many	.	CAGSLDRADYYGYTF	TGTGCCGGCAGCTTAGACCGTGCCGACTACTATGGCTACACCTTC
TRBV7-9	TRBJ2-7	.	.	CAGSLPAGKQYF	TGTGCCGGCAGTTTACCTGCAGGGAAGCAGTACTTC
TRBV11-2	TRBJ1-6	.	.	CASTMNRRESLYSPLHF	TGTGCCAGCACCATGAACAGGAGGGAGTCCCTTTATTCACCCCTCCACTTT
TRBV7-9	TRBJ2-7	.	TRBD1	CASSFRDSGAYEQYF	TGTGCCAGCAGCTTCCGGGACAGCGGTGCCTACGAGCAGTACTTC
TRBV12-3/TRBV12-4	TRBJ1-2	many	.	CASSSTGIYGYTF	TGTGCCAGCAGTTCTACAGGGATTTATGGCTACACCTTC
TRBV12-3/TRBV12-4	TRBJ2-7	few	.	CASSPVQGTLYEQYF	TGTGCCAGCAGTCCCGTCCAAGGAACCCTCTACGAGCAGTACTTC
TRBV7-9	TRBJ1-1	many	.	CASSGRITVLTEAFF	TGTGCCAGCAGCGGGAGGATCACAGTCCTCACTGAAGCTTTCTTT
TRBV7-2	TRBJ2-7	.	TRBD2	CASRAGTSASGGQYF	TGTGCCAGCAGAGCTGGGACTAGCGCGTCGGGGGGGCAGTACTTC
TRBV24-1	TRBJ2-1	.	TRBD2	CATSDGLAGGYEQFF	TGTGCCACCAGTGATGGACTAGCGGGAGGTTATGAGCAGTTCTTC
TRBV7-9	TRBJ1-1	many	.	CASSGGGRNTEAFF	TGTGCCAGCAGTGGGGGGGGGAGGAACACTGAAGCTTTCTTT
TRBV6-1	TRBJ1-3	.	TRBD1	CASRRDRVSGNTIYF	TGTGCCAGCAGAAGGGACAGAGTCTCTGGAAACACCATATATTTT
TRBV6-5	TRBJ1-5	many	TRBD1	CASRLGQGATQPQHF	TGTGCCAGCAGGCTGGGACAGGGGGCTACTCAGCCCCAGCATTTT
TRBV7-9	TRBJ1-6	.	.	CASSLDSGAGNSPLHF	TGTGCCAGCAGCTTAGATTCGGGGGCGGGTAATTCACCCCTCCACTTT
TRBV7-9	TRBJ2-5	.	TRBD1	CASSWTGGKRETQYF	TGTGCCAGCAGCTGGACAGGGGGCAAAAGGGAGACCCAGTACTTC
TRBV10-3	TRBJ1-2	.	TRBD1	CATLGQGLNYGYTF	TGTGCCACCCTCGGACAGGGACTTAACTATGGCTACACCTTC
TRBV29-1	TRBJ2-3	many	TRBD1	CSVEGSGQGGPGQYF	TGCAGCGTTGAAGGTTCGGGACAGGGAGGTCCGGGTCAGTATTTT
TRBV3-1	TRBJ2-6	.	.	CASSQAWGDSGANVLTF	TGTGCCAGCAGCCAAGCTTGGGGCGACTCTGGGGCCAACGTCCTGACTTTC
TRBV7-9	TRBJ2-7	.	.	CTSSPQAHSPLHF	TGTACCAGCAGCCCGCAAGCCCATTCACCCCTCCACTTC
TRBV12-3/TRBV12-4	TRBJ2-2	few	TRBD2	CASSFYGTSGSKGELFF	TGTGCCAGCAGTTTCTATGGGACTAGCGGGAGCAAGGGGGAGCTGTTTTTT
TRBV12-3/TRBV12-4	TRBJ2-2	many	TRBD2	CASRTREDAGELFF	TGTGCCAGCAGGACGCGGGAGGATGCCGGGGAGCTGTTTTTT
TRBV7-6	TRBJ2-7	many	TRBD2	CASSLVVEAGGEQYF	TGTGCCAGCAGCTTAGTGGTCGAAGCGGGGGGCGAGCAGTACTTC
TRBV29-1	TRBJ1-1	.	.	CSVGAGSGTEAFF	TGCAGCGTTGGGGCAGGGAGCGGTACTGAAGCTTTCTTT
TRBV20-1	TRBJ2-7	many	TRBD2	CSATGLAGPYEQYF	TGCAGTGCCACGGGACTAGCGGGGCCTTACGAGCAGTACTTC
TRBV6-6	TRBJ1-1	many	.	CASQQGAHTEAFF	TGTGCCAGCCAACAGGGAGCGCACACTGAAGCTTTCTTT
TRBV6-6	TRBJ1-2	few	.	CASRFRELVYGYTF	TGTGCCAGCAGGTTCCGGGAGCTGGTCTATGGCTACACCTTC
TRBV19	TRBJ2-7	.	TRBD1	CASGRTGVVHEQYF	TGTGCCAGTGGGCGGACAGGTGTTGTCCACGAGCAGTACTTC
TRBV19	TRBJ2-1	.	TRBD2	CASSGGLLAGGHYNEQFF	TGTGCCAGCAGCGGCGGACTTTTAGCGGGGGGCCATTACAATGAGCAGTTCTTC
TRBV3-1	TRBJ2-7	few	.	CASSGEKAYEQYF	TGTGCCAGCAGCGGAGAAAAGGCCTACGAGCAGTACTTC
TRBV4-1	TRBJ2-5	many	.	CASSQTTGGQETQYF	TGCGCCAGCAGCCAAACAACCGGAGGGCAAGAGACCCAGTACTTC
TRBV27	TRBJ1-5	.	.	CASSLAQNQPQHF	TGTGCCAGCAGTTTGGCACAAAATCAGCCCCAGCATTTT
TRBV12-3/TRBV12-4	TRBJ2-1	.	.	CASSYKQGYNEQFF	TGTGCCAGCAGTTACAAACAGGGCTACAATGAGCAGTTCTTC
TRBV29-1	TRBJ1-1	.	.	CSVGQGNEAFF	TGCAGCGTTGGGCAGGGCAATGAAGCTTTCTTT
TRBV4-1	TRBJ2-5	many	.	CASSQLASETQYF	TGCGCCAGCAGCCAACTAGCGTCGGAGACCCAGTACTTC
TRBV24-1	TRBJ2-6	.	.	CATSVGTNTGANVLTF	TGTGCCACCAGTGTCGGAACGAACACCGGGGCCAACGTCCTGACTTTC
TRBV7-6	TRBJ1-2	many	.	CASSLDQGSYGYTF	TGTGCCAGCAGCTTAGACCAGGGTTCCTATGGCTACACCTTC